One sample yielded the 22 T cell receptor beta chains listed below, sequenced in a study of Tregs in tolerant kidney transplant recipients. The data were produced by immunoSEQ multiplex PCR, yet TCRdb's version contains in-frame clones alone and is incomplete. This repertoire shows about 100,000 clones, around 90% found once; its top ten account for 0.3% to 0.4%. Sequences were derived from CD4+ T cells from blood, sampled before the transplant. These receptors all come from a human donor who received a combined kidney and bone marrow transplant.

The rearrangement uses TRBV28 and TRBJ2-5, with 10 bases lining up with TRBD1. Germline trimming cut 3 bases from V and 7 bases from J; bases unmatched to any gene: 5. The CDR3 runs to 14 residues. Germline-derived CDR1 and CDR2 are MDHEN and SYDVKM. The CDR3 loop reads CASSFGTGEGTQYF. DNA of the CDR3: TGTGCCAGCAGTTTCGGGACAGGGGAGGGGACCCAGTACTTC.

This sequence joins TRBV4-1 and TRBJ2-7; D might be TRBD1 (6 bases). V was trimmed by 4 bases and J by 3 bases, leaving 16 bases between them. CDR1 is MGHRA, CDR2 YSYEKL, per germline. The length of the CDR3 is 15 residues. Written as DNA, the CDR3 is TGCGCCAGCAGCCTCTATAGCCAGGGGAGCTACGAGCAGTACTTC. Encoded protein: CASSLYSQGSYEQYF.

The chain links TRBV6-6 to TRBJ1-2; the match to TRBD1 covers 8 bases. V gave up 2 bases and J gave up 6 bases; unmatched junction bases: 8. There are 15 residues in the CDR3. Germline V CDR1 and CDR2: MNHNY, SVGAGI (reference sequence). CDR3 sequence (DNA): TGTGCCAGCAGTTACGCCGGACAGGGATCGGATGGCTACACCTTC. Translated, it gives CASSYAGQGSDGYTF.

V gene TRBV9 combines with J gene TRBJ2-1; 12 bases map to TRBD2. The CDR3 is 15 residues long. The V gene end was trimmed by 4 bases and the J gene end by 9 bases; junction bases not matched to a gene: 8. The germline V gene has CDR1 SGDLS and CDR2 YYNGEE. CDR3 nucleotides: TGTGCCAGCAGCCCAGGACTAGCGGGAAGGCGTGAGCAGTTCTTC. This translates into CASSPGLAGRREQFF.

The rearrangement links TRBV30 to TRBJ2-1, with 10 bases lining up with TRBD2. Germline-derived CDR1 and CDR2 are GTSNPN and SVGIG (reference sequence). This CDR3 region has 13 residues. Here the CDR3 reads CASRTSGVTEQFF. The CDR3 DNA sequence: TGTGCTTCACGGACTAGCGGAGTCACTGAGCAGTTCTTC.

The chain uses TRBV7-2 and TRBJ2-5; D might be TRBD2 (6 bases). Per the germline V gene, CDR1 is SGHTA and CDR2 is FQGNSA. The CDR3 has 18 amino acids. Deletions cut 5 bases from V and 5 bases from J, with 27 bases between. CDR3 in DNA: TGTGCCAGCAGCCCTAATTTAGGAGCGCGGGGCGGCGGGGAGACCCAGTACTTC. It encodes CASSPNLGARGGGETQYF.

Here the CDR3 reads CASKGAGGTEAFF. In DNA, the CDR3 is TGTGCCAGCAAGGGGGCTGGGGGCACTGAAGCTTTCTTT. The genes are TRBV2 and TRBJ1-1; 7 bases agree with TRBD1. Trimming at V came to 7 bases and at J to 4 bases, leaving 6 bases not matched to a gene. The germline CDR1 and CDR2 sequences are SNHLY and FYNNEI. The CDR3 runs to 13 residues.

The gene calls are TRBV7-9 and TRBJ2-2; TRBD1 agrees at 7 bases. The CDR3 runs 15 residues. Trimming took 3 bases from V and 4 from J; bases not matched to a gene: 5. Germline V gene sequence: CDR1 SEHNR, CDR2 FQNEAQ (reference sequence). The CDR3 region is CASSLGQSTTGELFF. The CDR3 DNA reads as TGTGCCAGCAGCTTGGGACAGTCGACCACCGGGGAGCTGTTTTTT.

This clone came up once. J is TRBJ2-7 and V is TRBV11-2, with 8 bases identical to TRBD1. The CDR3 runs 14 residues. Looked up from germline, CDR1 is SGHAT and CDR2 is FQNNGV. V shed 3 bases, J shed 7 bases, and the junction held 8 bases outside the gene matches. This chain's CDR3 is CASSLFQGAGEQYF. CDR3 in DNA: TGTGCCAGCAGCTTGTTTCAGGGGGCGGGGGAGCAGTACTTC. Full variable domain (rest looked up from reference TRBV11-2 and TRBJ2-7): EAGVAQSPRYKIIEKRQSVAFWCNPISGHATLYWYQQILGQGPKLLIQFQNNGVVDDSQLPKDRFSAERLKGVDSTLKIQPAKLEDSAVYLCASSLFQGAGEQYFGPGTRLTVT.

In nucleotides, the CDR3 is TGTGCCAGCAGGGCCGGACAGGGGCATGGCTACACCTTC. This encodes CASRAGQGHGYTF. The chain uses TRBV2 and TRBJ1-2; 9 nucleotides align to TRBD1. The CDR3 is made up of 13 amino acids. With 6 bases clipped from V and 6 bases from J, the junction kept 5 bases outside the gene matches. CDR1 and CDR2 (germline): SNHLY, FYNNEI. Combining the CDR3 with reference TRBV2 and TRBJ1-2 gives the whole variable domain EPEVTQTPSHQVTQMGQEVILRCVPISNHLYFYWYRQILGQKVEFLVSFYNNEISEKSEIFDDQFSVERPDGSNFTLKIRSTKLEDSAMYFCASRAGQGHGYTFGSGTRLTVV.

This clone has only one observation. The CDR3 spells CAISDVGPGNTIYF. DNA for the CDR3: TGTGCCATCAGTGATGTGGGGCCTGGAAACACCATATATTTT. The genes are TRBV10-3 and TRBJ1-3; possibly TRBD1 for D (5 bases). Germline CDR1 ENHRY, CDR2 SYGVKD. The CDR3 runs to 14 residues. V lost 3 bases and J lost 2, with 8 bases in between.

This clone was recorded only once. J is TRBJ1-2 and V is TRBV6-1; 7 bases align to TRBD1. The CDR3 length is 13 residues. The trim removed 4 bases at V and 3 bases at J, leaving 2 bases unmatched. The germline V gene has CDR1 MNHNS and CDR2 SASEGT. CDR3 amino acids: CASSGQGDYGYTF. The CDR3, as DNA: TGTGCCAGCAGTGGACAGGGTGACTATGGCTACACCTTC.

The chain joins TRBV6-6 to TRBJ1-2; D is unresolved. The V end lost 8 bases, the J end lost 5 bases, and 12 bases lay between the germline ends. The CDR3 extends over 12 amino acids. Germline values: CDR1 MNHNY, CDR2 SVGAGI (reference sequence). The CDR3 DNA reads TGTGCCAGCTCCCCTGGGGAGTATGGCTACACCTTC. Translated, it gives CASSPGEYGYTF.

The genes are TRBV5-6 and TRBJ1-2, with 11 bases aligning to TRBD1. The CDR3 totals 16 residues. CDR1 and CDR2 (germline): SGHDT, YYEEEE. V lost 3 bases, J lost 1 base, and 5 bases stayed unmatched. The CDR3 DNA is TGTGCCAGCAGCTCGGGGACAGGGGGATATAACTATGGCTACACCTTC. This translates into CASSSGTGGYNYGYTF.

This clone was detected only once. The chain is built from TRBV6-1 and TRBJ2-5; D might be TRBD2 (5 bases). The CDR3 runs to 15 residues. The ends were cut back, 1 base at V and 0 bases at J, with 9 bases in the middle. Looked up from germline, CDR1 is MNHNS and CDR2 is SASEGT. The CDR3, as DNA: TGTGCCAGCAGTGAAGTCACCGGGAACCAAGAGACCCAGTACTTC. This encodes CASSEVTGNQETQYF.

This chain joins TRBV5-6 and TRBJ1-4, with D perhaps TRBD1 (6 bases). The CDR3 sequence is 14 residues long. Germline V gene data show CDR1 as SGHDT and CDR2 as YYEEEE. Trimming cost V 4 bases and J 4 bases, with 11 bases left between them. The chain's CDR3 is CASSRQVLNEKLFF. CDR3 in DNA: TGTGCCAGCAGCCGACAGGTCCTTAATGAAAAACTGTTTTTT.

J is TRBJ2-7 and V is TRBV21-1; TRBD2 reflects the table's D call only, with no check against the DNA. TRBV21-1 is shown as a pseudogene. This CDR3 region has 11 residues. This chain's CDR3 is CASSRTSGRYF. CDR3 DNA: TGTGCCAGCAGCAGAACTAGCGGGCGGTACTTC.

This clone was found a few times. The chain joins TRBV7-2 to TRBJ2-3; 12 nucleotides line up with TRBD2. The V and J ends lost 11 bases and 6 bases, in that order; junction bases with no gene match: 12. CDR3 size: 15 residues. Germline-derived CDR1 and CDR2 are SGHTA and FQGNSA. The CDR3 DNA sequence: TGTGCCGTAAAAACCCTAGCGGGGGGGCCCGATACGCAGTATTTT. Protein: CAVKTLAGGPDTQYF.

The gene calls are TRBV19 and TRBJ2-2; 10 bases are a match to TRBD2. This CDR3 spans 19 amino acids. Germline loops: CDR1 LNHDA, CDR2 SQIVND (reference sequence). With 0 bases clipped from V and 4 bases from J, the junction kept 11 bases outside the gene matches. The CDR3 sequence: CASSIEGPSGSPGTGELFF. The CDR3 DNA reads TGTGCCAGTAGTATAGAAGGTCCTAGCGGGAGCCCCGGCACCGGGGAGCTGTTTTTT. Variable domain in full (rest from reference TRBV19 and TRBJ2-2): DGGITQSPKYLFRKEGQNVTLSCEQNLNHDAMYWYRQDPGQGLRLIYYSQIVNDFQKGDIAEGYSVSREKKESFPLTVTSAQKNPTAFYLCASSIEGPSGSPGTGELFFGEGSRLTVL.

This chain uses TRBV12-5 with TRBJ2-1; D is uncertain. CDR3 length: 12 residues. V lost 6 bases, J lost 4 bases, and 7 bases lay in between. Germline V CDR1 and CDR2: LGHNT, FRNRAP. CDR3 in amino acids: CASGITYNEQFF. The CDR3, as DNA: TGTGCTAGTGGCATCACTTACAATGAGCAGTTCTTC.

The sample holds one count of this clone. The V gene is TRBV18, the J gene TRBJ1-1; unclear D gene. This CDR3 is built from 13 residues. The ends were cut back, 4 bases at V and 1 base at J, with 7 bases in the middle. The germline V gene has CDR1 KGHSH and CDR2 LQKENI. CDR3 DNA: TGTGCCAGCTCACGTGCGGGGAACACTGAAGCTTTCTTT. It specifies CASSRAGNTEAFF.

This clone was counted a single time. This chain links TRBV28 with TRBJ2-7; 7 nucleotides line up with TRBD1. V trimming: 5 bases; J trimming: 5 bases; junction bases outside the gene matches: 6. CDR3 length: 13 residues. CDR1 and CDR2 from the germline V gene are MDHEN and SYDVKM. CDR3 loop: CASSPRDSHEQYF. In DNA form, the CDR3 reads TGTGCCAGCAGTCCCCGGGACAGCCACGAGCAGTACTTC.